A selection of T cell receptor beta chains follows, all from one sample in a study of blood T cell repertoires in COVID-19. Method: immunoSEQ multiplex PCR; TCRdb's copy keeps in-frame clones and lacks some. The sample contains some 260,000 clones, 90% to 95% of which appear only once. Source material: PBMCs or T cells enriched from blood (not recorded which). The receptors shown here come from a woman between 18 and 29 years old who had recovered from COVID-19. The CDR3 runs from the conserved cysteine through the conserved F or W.

j_call v_call cdr3_aa
TRBJ2-1 TRBV7-3 CASSLSSGVEQFF
TRBJ2-3 TRBV2 CASNFGGFTDTQYF
TRBJ1-1 TRBV29-1 CSVGRGTEAFF
TRBJ2-2 TRBV7-3 CASSLGREGELFF
TRBJ1-1 TRBV10-3 CAISGYRDPNTEAFF
TRBJ2-1 TRBV5-6 CASSLMTSGFYNEQFF
TRBJ2-3 TRBV28 CASKQGSTDTQYF
TRBJ1-6 TRBV9 CASSVGQGDSPLHF
TRBJ2-7 TRBV11-2 CASSEGAGRSSYEQYF
TRBJ2-3 TRBV4-2 CASSQGRDRVEDTQYF
TRBJ2-7 TRBV6-6 CASRRDSSEQYF
TRBJ2-1 TRBV6-5 CASSHGLAGGPTQFF
TRBJ1-2 TRBV10-3 CAISELQASYGYTF
TRBJ2-4 TRBV7-6 CASSLVRGNIQYF
TRBJ1-3 TRBV4-2 CASSYSDRNTIYF
TRBJ1-5 TRBV3-1/TRBV3-2 CASSQGPSGYSNQPQHF
TRBJ2-1 TRBV2 CASSEGRTGINEQFF
TRBJ1-2 TRBV2 CARPIGQGGGYTF
TRBJ2-1 TRBV7-6 CASSVTSGTIYNEQFF
TRBJ1-1 TRBV5-6 CASSSGQLNTEAFF
TRBJ2-7 TRBV5-6 CASSRQGYEQYF
TRBJ1-2 TRBV9 CASSSLREDYGYTF
TRBJ2-3 TRBV11-2 CASSRRGTLDTDTQYF
TRBJ2-7 TRBV5-6 CASSLTTSGYEQYF
TRBJ1-5 TRBV28 CASSLRVWTDNQPQHF
TRBJ1-1 TRBV4-1 CASSQEGAGNTEAFF
TRBJ1-5 TRBV11-2 CASSASTQPQHF
TRBJ2-7 TRBV28 CASRGTSGSYEQYF
TRBJ2-5 TRBV10-3 CAISANRGQETQYF
TRBJ1-2 TRBV6-5 CASSYTGDYYGYTF
TRBJ2-3 TRBV11-2 CASSLELATDTQYF
TRBJ1-5 TRBV24-1 CATSDGTGSSNQPQHF
TRBJ2-2 TRBV6-6 CASSRNRGLAGVGTGELFF
TRBJ2-7 TRBV20-1 CSGGTLREQYF
TRBJ2-1 TRBV4-1 CASSRDRDLSEQFF
TRBJ1-2 TRBV29-1 CSVVRAATYGYTF
TRBJ1-2 TRBV6-2/TRBV6-3 CASSFPQEGPYGYTF
TRBJ2-1 TRBV25-1 CASSVLFAGGYNEQFF
TRBJ2-7 TRBV24-1 CATSDGGSYEQYF
TRBJ2-1 TRBV2 CASSRLAGVNEQFF
TRBJ2-7 TRBV7-2 CASTKNRGGYEQYF
TRBJ1-1 TRBV24-1 CATSGWDREDAGGSKAFF
TRBJ2-7 TRBV10-2 CASRGLATAEQYF
TRBJ2-7 TRBV29-1 CSVEGLGHSYEQYF
TRBJ1-3 TRBV18 CASSPDPTWNTIYF
TRBJ1-3 TRBV7-9 CASSYWTVSGNTIYF